This T cell receptor beta chain was captured in a study of response to subunit inactivated influenza vaccine. Study-level results: It was suggested by the authors that few new T cells are recruited by each seasonal influenza vaccination.

MiXCR, applied by TCRdb to the RT-PCR reads, yields one record per CDR3 protein. The sample comprises around 530,000 distinct CDR3 sequences, about 10% of which are singletons, and more than 8.5% rests with the top ten. The V and J ends lost 4 bases and 13 bases respectively, with 14 bases between them. The CDR3 loop spans 12 amino acids. The germline V gene encodes CDR1 DFQATT and CDR2 SNEGSKA (reference sequence). This clonotype has a handful of counts. Antigen specificity is unknown. The receptor was derived from a man aged 50-60 years who received an inactivated influenza vaccine. The sequenced sample was PBMCs from blood, obtained on the day of vaccination. The genes are TRBV20-1 and TRBJ1-6; D is uncertain. CDR3 nucleotides: TGCAGTGCTACTGGGCCCGTTGGGCCCCTCCACTTT. Translation: CSATGPVGPLHF.